A single sample gave rise to the 29 T cell receptor beta chains below, sequenced in a study of blood T cells in healthy people across ages. A second roughly 6 to 11 cycle PCR used barcoded and J-beta primers. TCRdb reanalysed the 5' RACE reads using MiXCR and keeps one entry per CDR3 protein. The table includes around 750,000 distinct CDR3 sequences, roughly 53% detected once. Sequencing used blood. The receptors derive from an older man in good health.

The gene calls are TRBV7-8 and TRBJ2-1, with a weak D call TRBD2 (6 bases). The CDR3 sequence is 15 residues long. Per the germline V gene, CDR1 is SGHVS and CDR2 is FQNEAQ. V lost 6 bases and J lost 10, with 22 bases in between. The CDR3, as DNA: TGTGCCAGCAGTCGAACTGCGGGACTCTCCTACGAGCAGTTCTTC. Translation gives CASSRTAGLSYEQFF.

The V call is TRBV20-1, the J call TRBJ2-1; TRBD2 matches 15 bases. From germline, CDR1 is DFQATT and CDR2 SNEGSKA (reference sequence). V shed 4 bases and J 4 bases; nucleotides not matched to a gene: 5. The CDR3 covers 16 residues. In nucleotides, the CDR3 is TGCAGTGCTATCGGACTAGCGGGAGGGCGATACAATGAGCAGTTCTTC. It codes for CSAIGLAGGRYNEQFF.

This clonotype was recorded once. The chain carries TRBV10-2 and TRBJ2-4, with D possibly matching TRBD1 (6 bases). This CDR3 comprises 15 residues. Germline V gives CDR1 WSHSY, CDR2 SAAADI. Trimming removed 2 bases at V and 3 bases at J, with 11 bases between. The CDR3 protein is CASSETTGVKNIQYF. The CDR3 bases are TGCGCCAGCAGTGAGACGACAGGAGTCAAAAACATTCAGTACTTC.

The J gene is TRBJ2-7, the V gene TRBV27, with TRBD2 identical over 7 bases. Germline assignment: CDR1 MNHEY and CDR2 SMNVEV (reference sequence). This CDR3 contains 9 residues. The V and J ends lost 6 bases and 12 bases, in that order; junction bases with no gene match: 2. In nucleotides, the CDR3 is TGTGCCAGCAGGCGGGAGTTGTACTTC. Translating gives CASRRELYF.

This sequence joins TRBV28 and TRBJ2-7; D gene ambiguous. Germline V gene lookup returns CDR1 MDHEN and CDR2 SYDVKM. CDR3 length equals 16 residues. V was shortened by 5 bases and J by 1 base, with 18 bases between the two germline ends. The CDR3 region is CASSPLLTQESYEQYF. DNA of the CDR3: TGTGCCAGCAGTCCGCTACTAACCCAGGAATCCTACGAGCAGTACTTC. Full variable domain (outside the CDR3, taken from reference TRBV28 and TRBJ2-7): DVKVTQSSRYLVKRTGEKVFLECVQDMDHENMFWYRQDPGLGLRLIYFSYDVKMKEKGDIPEGYSVSREKKERFSLILESASTNQTSMYLCASSPLLTQESYEQYFGPGTRLTVT.

This chain uses TRBV3-1 with TRBJ2-3, with 14 bases identical to TRBD2. Germline values: CDR1 LGHDT, CDR2 YNNKEL (reference sequence). Trimming cost V 4 bases and J 4 bases; bases outside gene matches: 1. This CDR3 comprises 15 residues. The CDR3: CASSRGLAGADTQYF. In nucleotides, the CDR3 is TGTGCCAGCAGCCGGGGACTAGCGGGGGCAGATACGCAGTATTTT.

There are a few counts of this clonotype. The chain recombines TRBV6-5 with TRBJ1-2; D is undetermined. The CDR3 has 14 amino acids. CDR1 is MNHEY and CDR2 is SVGAGI in the germline V gene. V was pared by 2 bases and J by 3 bases, with 10 bases between. CDR3 nucleotides: TGTGCCAGCAGTTACAGCTCCGATTACTATGGCTACACCTTC. It yields the protein CASSYSSDYYGYTF.

The chain employs TRBV6-1 and TRBJ2-4; tentative D call: TRBD2 (5 bases). The germline V gene has CDR1 MNHNS and CDR2 SASEGT. The V gene lost 0 bases and the J gene lost 15 bases, with 9 bases spanning the gap. The CDR3 consists of 11 residues. The chain's CDR3 is CASSEARVLYF. CDR3 in DNA: TGTGCCAGCAGTGAAGCGAGGGTTTTGTACTTC.

V is TRBV2 and J is TRBJ2-5; 7 bases are shared with TRBD1. The CDR3 totals 14 residues. Germline V gene sequence: CDR1 SNHLY, CDR2 FYNNEI. The ends lost 3 bases at V and 3 bases at J; junction bases unmatched: 4. The CDR3 reads CASSEDRTKETQYF. CDR3 nucleotides: TGTGCCAGCAGTGAGGACAGGACGAAAGAGACCCAGTACTTC.

V and J are TRBV2 and TRBJ2-1; D gene ambiguous. This CDR3 comprises 12 residues. The V and J ends lost 6 bases and 2 bases respectively, with 5 bases between them. CDR1 SNHLY and CDR2 FYNNEI come from the germline V gene. The CDR3 region is CASRETYNEQFF. As DNA, the CDR3 is TGTGCCAGCAGGGAAACCTACAATGAGCAGTTCTTC.

Here the CDR3 DNA reads TGTGCCAGCAGTTTGGGACCCAAGACTGAAGCTTTCTTT. It yields the protein CASSLGPKTEAFF. V usage is TRBV6-4 and J usage is TRBJ1-1; tentatively, D is TRBD1 (5 bases). CDR3 length equals 13 residues. The ends were cut back, 5 bases at V and 5 bases at J, with 12 bases in the middle. Per the germline V gene, CDR1 is MRHNA and CDR2 is SNTAGT.

The chain recombines TRBV10-1 with TRBJ1-2; D unresolved. Germline CDR1 reads WNHNN; CDR2 reads SYGVQD (reference sequence). The V and J ends lost 4 bases and 7 bases respectively, with 16 bases between them. The CDR3 has 14 amino acids. The CDR3 coding sequence is TGCGCCAGCAGTGGGCAAGCCGAATGGGGTGGCTACACCTTC. It is translated as CASSGQAEWGGYTF.

The rearrangement joins TRBV6-1 to TRBJ2-1; 9 positions agree with TRBD1. J was trimmed by 0 bases and V by 5 bases; bases with no gene match: 17. This CDR3 has 20 amino acids. Per germline, CDR1 MNHNS and CDR2 SASEGT. The CDR3 here is CASSTRGSGQGDSSYNEQFF. The CDR3 DNA reads as TGTGCCAGCAGTACCAGGGGGTCGGGACAGGGCGATAGCTCCTACAATGAGCAGTTCTTC.

This clonotype was seen a handful of times. The chain joins TRBV6-5 to TRBJ1-1; D perhaps matches TRBD1 (5 bases). The CDR3 spans 13 residues. Germline CDR1 reads MNHEY; CDR2 reads SVGAGI. V lost 4 bases to trimming and J lost 6 bases, with 12 bases between them. CDR3 bases: TGTGCCAGCAGTTTGGGGGTTGGATCTGAAGCTTTCTTT. Amino acid sequence: CASSLGVGSEAFF.

This clonotype was seen a single time. This chain links TRBV12-3 or TRBV12-4 with TRBJ1-5; 8 nucleotides line up with TRBD1. V gave up 3 bases and J gave up 2 bases; unmatched junction bases: 9. CDR3 length: 17 residues. The CDR3 reads CASSLVPPGQGNQPQHF. The CDR3 nucleotides read TGTGCCAGCAGTTTGGTTCCCCCGGGACAGGGCAATCAGCCCCAGCATTTT.

V is TRBV7-6 and J is TRBJ2-3, with D hard to call. Deletions cut 5 bases from V and 7 bases from J, with 13 bases between. Germline values: CDR1 SGHVS, CDR2 FNYEAQ. The CDR3 loop spans 13 amino acids. CDR3 nucleotide sequence: TGTGCCAGCAGCCCCGGCTCGGCGTATACGCAGTATTTT. Translating it yields CASSPGSAYTQYF.

The chain has TRBV10-3 and TRBJ1-2; tentatively, D is TRBD1 (6 bases). The CDR3 length is 16 residues. From germline, CDR1 is ENHRY and CDR2 SYGVKD. V was pared by 7 bases and J by 8 bases, with 26 bases between. The CDR3 DNA reads TGTGCCATCACCGGGACCACAGGACCAGGGGCAAAAGGCTACACCTTC. This codes for CAITGTTGPGAKGYTF.

This clonotype was observed a few times. The chain joins TRBV2 to TRBJ2-4; D is possibly TRBD2 (6 bases). Per germline, CDR1 SNHLY and CDR2 FYNNEI. This CDR3 has 12 residues. V lost 8 bases to trimming and J lost 5 bases, with 10 bases between them. The CDR3 protein is CASSGEENIQYF. The CDR3 DNA follows: TGTGCCAGCTCTGGGGAGGAAAACATTCAGTACTTC.

In DNA form, the CDR3 reads TGTGCCAGCAGCTTAGTCGCTGATTTCTACGAGCAGTACTTC. As protein: CASSLVADFYEQYF. The V call is TRBV11-1, the J call TRBJ2-7; D is unresolved. Trimming shortened V by 1 base and J by 3 bases, and 10 bases separated the two germline ends. The germline V gene has CDR1 SGHAT and CDR2 FQDESV (reference sequence). The CDR3 sequence is 14 residues long.

The CDR3 region has the DNA TGCAGCGTTGGAAGGACAGGGTTCTCCTACGAGCAGTACTTC. It codes for CSVGRTGFSYEQYF. This chain connects TRBV29-1 to TRBJ2-7; TRBD1 matches 8 bases. The CDR3 loop spans 14 amino acids. CDR1 is SQVTM and CDR2 is ANQGSEA in the germline V gene. Trimming at V came to 4 bases and at J to 0 bases, leaving 5 bases not matched to a gene.

This clonotype was recorded only once. The chain combines TRBV6-6 with TRBJ2-3; 12 bases are a match to TRBD2. Unmatched junction bases numbered 4, after V lost 6 bases and J lost 3 bases. The CDR3 has 15 amino acids. Germline values: CDR1 MNHNY, CDR2 SVGAGI (reference sequence). The CDR3 loop is CASRAGLAGTDTQYF. The CDR3 DNA follows: TGTGCCAGCAGGGCCGGACTAGCGGGGACAGATACGCAGTATTTT.

This clonotype was seen only a few times. This chain uses TRBV9 with TRBJ1-6; D is ambiguous. Germline CDR1 is SGDLS and CDR2 is YYNGEE. Trimming shortened V by 3 bases and J by 9 bases, and 19 bases separated the two germline ends. CDR3 size: 16 residues. CDR3 protein: CASSAGAGETSSPLHF. For the CDR3, the DNA is TGTGCCAGCAGCGCCGGAGCTGGCGAGACGAGTTCACCCCTCCACTTT.

This clonotype was seen more than once but under ten times. This chain uses TRBV20-1 with TRBJ2-3, with TRBD2 matching over 8 bases. The CDR3 is 14 residues long. Trimming at V came to 7 bases and at J to 3 bases, leaving 9 bases not matched to a gene. Germline CDR1 reads DFQATT; CDR2 reads SNEGSKA (reference sequence). DNA for the CDR3: TGCAGTGTTACCCCCGGACTAGCAACAGATACGCAGTATTTT. The encoded protein is CSVTPGLATDTQYF.

This clonotype came up many times. The rearrangement joins TRBV20-1 to TRBJ2-7; 8 positions agree with TRBD2. Germline V gene lookup returns CDR1 DFQATT and CDR2 SNEGSKA (reference sequence). The CDR3 sequence is 13 residues long. Trimming at V came to 5 bases and at J to 4 bases, leaving 7 bases not matched to a gene. CDR3: CSAPRPGGYEQYF. CDR3 DNA: TGCAGTGCTCCTAGACCGGGAGGGTACGAGCAGTACTTC.

This rearrangement joins TRBV7-3 to TRBJ1-4; tentative D call: TRBD1 (5 bases). Trimming took 5 bases from V and 8 from J, leaving 12 bases between them. The CDR3 spans 13 residues. CDR1 is SGHTA, CDR2 FQGTGA, per germline. The CDR3 spells CASSKERGEKLFF. The CDR3 coding sequence is TGTGCCAGCAGCAAAGAACGGGGCGAAAAACTGTTTTTT.

This clonotype occurred many times. The CDR3 coding sequence is TGCAGCGTTGCCCCTCTCGGACAGGGGTTCGAGCAGTACTTC. Translated, it gives CSVAPLGQGFEQYF. The genes are TRBV29-1 and TRBJ2-7; 9 positions match TRBD1. After removal of 4 bases from V and 6 bases from J, the junction contained 10 bases not matched to a gene. The CDR3 covers 14 residues. Germline lookup yields CDR1 SQVTM and CDR2 ANQGSEA.

This clonotype was seen only once. V gene TRBV6-2 or TRBV6-3 combines with J gene TRBJ2-7; 15 bases agree with TRBD2. TRBJ2-5 explains the end of the DNA better; the J call may be wrong. Germline loops: CDR1 MNHEY, CDR2 SVGEGT. The CDR3 extends over 18 amino acids. The chain's CDR3 is CASSYSGLAGGRQETQYF. The DNA of the CDR3 is TGTGCCAGCAGTTACTCGGGACTAGCGGGAGGACGGCAAGAGACCCAGTACTTC.

This clonotype was counted between two and nine times. The rearrangement joins TRBV20-1 to TRBJ1-2; D is uncertain. The V gene's germline CDR1 is DFQATT and CDR2 SNEGSKA (reference sequence). The CDR3 totals 14 residues. Between the trimmed V and J ends, which lost 0 bases and 8 bases, there was a span of 16 bases. The CDR3 DNA follows: TGCAGTGCTAGAGATTCCCCCACCCTATCCGGCTACACCTTC. Residues: CSARDSPTLSGYTF.

The chain links TRBV20-1 to TRBJ1-2; D is possibly TRBD1 (5 bases). CDR3 length: 15 amino acids. Trimming cost V 3 bases and J 3 bases, with 17 bases left between them. In germline, CDR1 is DFQATT, CDR2 SNEGSKA (reference sequence). The CDR3 bases are TGCAGTGCTAGGGCAGCCTCGGGCAGGGACTATGGCTACACCTTC. Its translation: CSARAASGRDYGYTF.